This TCR beta chain was captured by sequencing in a study of blood T cells in healthy people across ages (dated by TCRdb to about 2015). Looking at the study overall: In model experiments, roughly one uniquely barcoded TCR beta cDNA molecule per two T cells was captured by template switching. To track age-related changes in TCR beta repertoire diversity, the study relied on deep sequencing normalized with unique cDNA molecular identifiers. The donors were split into four age groups: young (average roughly 15 years), middle-aged (roughly 39), aged (about 56) and long-lived (approximately 80). To avoid experimental bias, donors of different ages were distributed randomly across sequencing lanes. The study analyzed two additional independent replicas of 1 million unique cDNA reads from the same blood draw for two donors, one aged 18 to 30 and one aged 80 or older.

Receptor amplification or capture employed 5' RACE. These reads were obtained on an Illumina HiSeq 2500. A second roughly 6 to 11 cycle PCR used a sample-barcoded 5' primer and a J-beta primer mix. A template-switch 5' adaptor carrying 12 random nucleotides introduced a unique molecular identifier onto each TCR beta cDNA molecule. At least 2.5 million CDR3-containing paired-end reads were obtained from each sample. First-strand cDNA synthesis was performed from all RNA using the Mint cDNA synthesis kit, with priming by a TRBC-specific oligonucleotide. After uracil-DNA glycosylase treatment, a first 18-cycle PCR used universal primers M1SS and BC2_uni_R on all cDNA. As for how the authors treated the data: Normalization of each sample was performed by random selection of 1 million high-quality reads, each carrying a distinct molecular identifier. Reads with shared molecular identifiers were discarded instead of being binned into consensus sequences. CDR3 identification, clonotype clustering and error correction used MiTCR with a Q25 quality threshold and the strictest error-elimination algorithm. Lower-bound total TCR beta diversity was estimated with a nonparametric unseen species model using Euler transformation. Using fastp trimming at Q25 and MiXCR clonotype assembly, TCRdb reanalyzed the public sequencing data and kept in-frame beta chains. Each entry merges the rows of one CDR3 protein and shows their most common DNA and genes. These V and J calls rely on TCRdb rather than the paper's analysis. This sample holds 1.5 million to 2 million distinct CDR3 sequences; over 25% were observed only once. 7.7% of the sample is held by the ten biggest clonotypes.

Broad study findings and their caveats: Bulk unsorted PBMC profiling prevented conclusive comparison of naive and antigen-experienced compartments. The long-lived group showed more naive CD4+ T cells, fewer expanded clones and increased TCR diversity than the aged group, suggesting age selection. Observed TCR beta diversity per million T cells fell roughly linearly with age, and a significant reduction was already apparent by age around 44. Estimates of total diversity based on one million sequenced T cells were regarded as lower bounds and as underestimates. Because the CMV infection status of the donors was unknown, age-related changes in expanded clonotypes may potentially have been confounded. The percentage of naive T cells measured by flow cytometry correlated strongly with observed TCR beta diversity.

Donors were a few dozen systemically healthy Caucasian individuals from Russia aged 6 to 90 years. Each donor gave approximately 9.4 milliliters of peripheral blood, drawn into EDTA-treated Vacutainer tubes. PBMCs were isolated by Ficoll-Paque density-gradient centrifugation, with at least 6.5 million obtained per sample. Total RNA was extracted from PBMCs with Trizol reagent, with at least 6 micrograms obtained per sample. For every donor, flow cytometry on a PBMC aliquot measured the percentage of naive CD45RAhigh/CD27high T cells. Worth noting for this clonotype: Its specific antigen is unknown. No quality values exist for individual bases; no much larger clone is one base distant.

The germline V end is reduced by 4 bases and the J end by 3 bases; junction bases left unmatched: 8. The germline V gene provides CDR1 SGHRS and CDR2 YFSETQ. The CDR3 contains 15 residues, cysteine and phenylalanine counted. The retained sequence is limited to the CDR3, 45 bases, with the frame set at the first base. The source material was blood. The chain was built from TRBV5-1 and TRBJ2-3, with TRBD2 matching 7 junction bases. The source is a woman in her twenties or thirties in good health. The DNA is as follows: TGCGCCAGCAGCAAAACGCGGGGGAGTACAGATACGCAGTATTTT. Translated, it reads CASSKTRGSTDTQYF.